The clone carrying this T cell receptor beta chain was seen at least ten times. This entry comes from a study of neurological immune-mediated disorders. TCRdb processed the 5' RACE reads anew with MiXCR; each CDR3 protein has one entry. The sample holds 50,000 or so distinct CDR3 sequences, approximately 10% seen once. V dropped 5 bases and J dropped 3; count of bases not matched to a gene: 3. Germline values: CDR1 SGHTA, CDR2 FQGNSA. The CDR3 extends over 15 amino acids. The sequence came from a woman in her thirties or forties with HTLV-1-associated myelopathy (HAM/TSP). The chain couples TRBV7-2 to TRBJ1-6, with 8 bases lining up with TRBD1. Material: PBMCs. This CDR3 is CASSETGVYNSPLHF. CDR3 in DNA: TGTGCCAGCAGCGAGACAGGGGTCTATAATTCACCCCTCCACTTT.